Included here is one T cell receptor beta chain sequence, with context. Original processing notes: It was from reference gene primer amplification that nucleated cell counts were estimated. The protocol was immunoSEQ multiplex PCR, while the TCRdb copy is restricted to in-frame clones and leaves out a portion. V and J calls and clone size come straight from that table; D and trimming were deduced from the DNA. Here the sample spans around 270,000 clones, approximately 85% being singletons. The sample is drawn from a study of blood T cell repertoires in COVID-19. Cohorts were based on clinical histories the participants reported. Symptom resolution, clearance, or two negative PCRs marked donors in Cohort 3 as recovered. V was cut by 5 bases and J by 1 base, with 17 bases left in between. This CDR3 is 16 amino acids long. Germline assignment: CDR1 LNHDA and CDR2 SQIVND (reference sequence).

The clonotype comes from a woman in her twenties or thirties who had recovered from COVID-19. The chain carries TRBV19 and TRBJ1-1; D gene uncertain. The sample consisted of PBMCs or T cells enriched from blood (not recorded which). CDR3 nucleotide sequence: TGTGCCAGTAGTGAATTATGGGCAGGAGGGAACACTGAAGCTTTCTTT. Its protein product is CASSELWAGGNTEAFF. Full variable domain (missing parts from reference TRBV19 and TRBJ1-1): DGGITQSPKYLFRKEGQNVTLSCEQNLNHDAMYWYRQDPGQGLRLIYYSQIVNDFQKGDIAEGYSVSREKKESFPLTVTSAQKNPTAFYLCASSELWAGGNTEAFFGQGTRLTVV.